Below, one T cell receptor beta chain is given with its context. Its antigen is unknown. This record belongs to a study of OX40 agonist ivuxolimab in advanced cancers. About the study: Head and neck, renal cell, melanoma or hepatocellular carcinoma were the cancers that dose-escalation patients had.

This table comes from immunoSEQ multiplex PCR, and its TCRdb copy is limited to in-frame clones, with some not included. The sample has about 33,000 clones; approximately 84% are singletons. J was trimmed by 3 bases and V by 3 bases; bases with no gene match: 7. Germline V gene lookup returns CDR1 MDHEN and CDR2 SYDVKM. The CDR3 contains 16 residues. Whole-study results and caveats: Researchers report that CD8+ T cells had, on average, more expanded clones than CD4+. The CD4+ and CD8+ T cells in the blood had expanded clonally by week 6 at 0.1 to 3.0 mg/kg. Low clonal expansion, among the lowest seen, marked partial responders at 0.1-3.0 mg/kg.

The clonotype comes from an adult with an advanced solid tumor such as melanoma, head and neck, liver or kidney cancer. Source: CD4+ or CD8+ T cells sorted from blood, taken in a trial of the OX40 agonist ivuxolimab. The rearrangement links TRBV28 to TRBJ2-3, with 9 bases aligning to TRBD1. This chain's CDR3 is CASSFPDRGRTDTQYF. CDR3 DNA sequence: TGTGCCAGCAGTTTCCCCGACAGGGGGAGGACAGATACGCAGTATTTT.